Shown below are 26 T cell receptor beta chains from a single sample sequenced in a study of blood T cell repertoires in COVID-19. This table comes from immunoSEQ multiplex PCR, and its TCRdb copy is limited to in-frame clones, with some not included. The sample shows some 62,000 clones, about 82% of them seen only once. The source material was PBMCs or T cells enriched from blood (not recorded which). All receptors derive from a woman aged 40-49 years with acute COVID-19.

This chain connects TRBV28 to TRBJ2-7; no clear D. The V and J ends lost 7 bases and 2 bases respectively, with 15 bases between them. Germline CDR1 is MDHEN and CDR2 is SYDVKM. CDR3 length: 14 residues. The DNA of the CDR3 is TGTGCCAGCACGCAACGGTCACCTACCTACGAGCAGTACTTC. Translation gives CASTQRSPTYEQYF.

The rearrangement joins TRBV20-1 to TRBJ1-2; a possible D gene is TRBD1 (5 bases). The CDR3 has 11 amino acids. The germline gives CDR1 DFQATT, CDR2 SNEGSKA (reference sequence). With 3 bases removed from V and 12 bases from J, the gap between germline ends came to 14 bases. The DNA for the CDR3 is TGCAGTGCTAGGCAGGGTTTTTCTGACACCTTC. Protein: CSARQGFSDTF.

The DNA of the CDR3 is TGCGCCAGCAGGTCTACAGGGAACGCTTTCTTT. Its protein product is CASRSTGNAFF. This chain links TRBV4-1 with TRBJ1-1; D is possibly TRBD1 (6 bases). Germline V gives CDR1 MGHRA, CDR2 YSYEKL. This CDR3 spans 11 amino acids. Trimming stripped 6 bases from V and 11 bases from J, with 13 bases between.

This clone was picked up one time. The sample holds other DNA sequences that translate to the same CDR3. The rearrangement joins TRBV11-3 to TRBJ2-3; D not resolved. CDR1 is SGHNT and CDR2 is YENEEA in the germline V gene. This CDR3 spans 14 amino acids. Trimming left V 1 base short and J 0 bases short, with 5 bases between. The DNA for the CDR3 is TGTGCCAGCAGCTTAGGGGCCAGCACAGATACGCAGTATTTT. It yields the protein CASSLGASTDTQYF.

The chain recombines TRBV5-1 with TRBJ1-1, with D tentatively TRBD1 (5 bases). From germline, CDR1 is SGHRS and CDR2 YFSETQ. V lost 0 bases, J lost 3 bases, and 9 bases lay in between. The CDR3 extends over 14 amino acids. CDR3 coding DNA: TGCGCCAGCAGCTTGGTCTCCAGGGACACTGAAGCTTTCTTT. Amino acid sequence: CASSLVSRDTEAFF.

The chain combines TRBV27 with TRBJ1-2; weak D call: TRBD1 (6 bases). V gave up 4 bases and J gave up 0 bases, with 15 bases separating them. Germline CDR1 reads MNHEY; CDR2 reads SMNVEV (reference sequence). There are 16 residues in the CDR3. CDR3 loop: CASSSLGDTANYGYTF. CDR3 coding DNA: TGTGCCAGCAGTTCTTTGGGGGACACCGCTAACTATGGCTACACCTTC.

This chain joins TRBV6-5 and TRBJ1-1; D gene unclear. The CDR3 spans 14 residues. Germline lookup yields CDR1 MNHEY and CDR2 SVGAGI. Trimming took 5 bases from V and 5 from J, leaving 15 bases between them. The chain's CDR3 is CASSPGGRRTEAFF. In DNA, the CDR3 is TGTGCCAGCAGTCCCGGTGGGCGAAGAACTGAAGCTTTCTTT.

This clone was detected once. The DNA for the CDR3 is TGTGCCAGCAGTTTAGATCCGGGGGGGCCAGTCAATGAGCAGTTCTTC. Translating it yields CASSLDPGGPVNEQFF. The genes are TRBV28 and TRBJ2-1; 8 bases agree with TRBD2. The V and J ends lost 2 bases and 6 bases, in that order; junction bases with no gene match: 9. CDR3 length equals 16 residues. Germline V gene sequence: CDR1 MDHEN, CDR2 SYDVKM.

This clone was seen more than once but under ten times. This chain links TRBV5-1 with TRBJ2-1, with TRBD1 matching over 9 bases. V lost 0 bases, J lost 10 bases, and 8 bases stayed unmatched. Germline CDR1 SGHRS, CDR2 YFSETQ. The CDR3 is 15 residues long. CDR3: CASSLEGTGLYEQFF. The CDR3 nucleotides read TGCGCCAGCAGCTTGGAGGGGACAGGGCTCTACGAGCAGTTCTTC. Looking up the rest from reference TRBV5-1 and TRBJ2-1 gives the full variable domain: KAGVTQTPRYLIKTRGQQVTLSCSPISGHRSVSWYQQTPGQGLQFLFEYFSETQRNKGNFPGRFSGRQFSNSRSEMNVSTLELGDSALYLCASSLEGTGLYEQFFGPGTRLTVL.

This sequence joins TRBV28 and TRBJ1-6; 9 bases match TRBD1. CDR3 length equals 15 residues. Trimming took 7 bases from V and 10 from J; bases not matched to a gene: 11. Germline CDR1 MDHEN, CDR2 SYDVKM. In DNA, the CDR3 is TGTGCCAGCATGCGACCGGGACAGGGCGTCTCACCCCTCCACTTT. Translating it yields CASMRPGQGVSPLHF.

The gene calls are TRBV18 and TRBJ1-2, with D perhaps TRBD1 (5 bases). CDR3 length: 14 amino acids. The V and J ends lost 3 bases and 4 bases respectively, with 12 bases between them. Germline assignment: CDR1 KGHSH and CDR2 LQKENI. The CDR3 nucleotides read TGTGCCAGCTCACCGGAGGGGCGCGGCTATGGCTACACCTTC. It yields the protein CASSPEGRGYGYTF. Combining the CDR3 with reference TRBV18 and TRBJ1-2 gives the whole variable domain NAGVMQNPRHLVRRRGQEARLRCSPMKGHSHVYWYRQLPEEGLKFMVYLQKENIIDESGMPKERFSAEFPKEGPSILRIQQVVRGDSAAYFCASSPEGRGYGYTFGSGTRLTVV.

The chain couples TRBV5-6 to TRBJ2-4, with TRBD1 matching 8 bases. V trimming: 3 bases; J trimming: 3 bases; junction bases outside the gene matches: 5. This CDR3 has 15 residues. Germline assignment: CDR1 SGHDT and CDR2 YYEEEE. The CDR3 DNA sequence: TGTGCCAGCAGCTCGTTACAGGGGGACAAAAACATTCAGTACTTC. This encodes CASSSLQGDKNIQYF.

The DNA of the CDR3 is TGTGCCAGCCAGACGGACTGGCTGGCTGAAGCTTTCTTT. This encodes CASQTDWLAEAFF. The rearrangement joins TRBV6-5 to TRBJ1-1; D is uncertain. Germline V gene data show CDR1 as MNHEY and CDR2 as SVGAGI. The germline V and J ends were trimmed by 8 bases and 6 bases, with 16 bases remaining between them. This CDR3 is 13 amino acids long.

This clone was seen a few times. In nucleotides, the CDR3 is TGCAGCGGGGACAGCCCGTTAGGAGATACGCAGTATTTT. Its protein product is CSGDSPLGDTQYF. The V and J genes are TRBV29-1 and TRBJ2-3, with TRBD1 matching 7 bases. With 7 bases clipped from V and 5 bases from J, the junction kept 9 bases outside the gene matches. Germline V gene lookup returns CDR1 SQVTM and CDR2 ANQGSEA. The CDR3 sequence is 13 residues long.

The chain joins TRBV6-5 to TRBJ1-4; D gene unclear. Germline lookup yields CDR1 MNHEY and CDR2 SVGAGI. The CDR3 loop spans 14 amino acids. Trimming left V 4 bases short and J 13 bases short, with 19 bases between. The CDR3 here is CASSSLTPRYGLFF. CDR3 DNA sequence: TGTGCCAGCAGTTCCCTCACTCCCAGGTATGGACTGTTTTTT.

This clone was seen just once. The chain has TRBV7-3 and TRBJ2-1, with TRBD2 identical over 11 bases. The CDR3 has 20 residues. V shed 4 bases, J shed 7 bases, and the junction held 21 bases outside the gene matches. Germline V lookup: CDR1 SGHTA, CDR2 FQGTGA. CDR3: CASSYMGGSGRARYRNEQFF. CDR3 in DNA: TGTGCCAGCAGCTATATGGGGGGTAGCGGGAGGGCCCGTTACAGAAATGAGCAGTTCTTC.

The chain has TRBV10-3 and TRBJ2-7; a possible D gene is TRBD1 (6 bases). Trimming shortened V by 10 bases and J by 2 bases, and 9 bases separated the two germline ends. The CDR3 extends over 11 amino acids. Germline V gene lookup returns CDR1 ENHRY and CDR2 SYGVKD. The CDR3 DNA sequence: TGTGCCACCCGGGACACCTACGAGCAGTACGTC. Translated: CATRDTYEQYV.

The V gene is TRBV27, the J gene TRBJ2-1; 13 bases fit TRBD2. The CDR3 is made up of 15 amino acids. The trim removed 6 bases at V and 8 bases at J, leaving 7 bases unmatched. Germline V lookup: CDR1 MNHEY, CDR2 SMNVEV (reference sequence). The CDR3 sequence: CASSYGTSGNDEQFF. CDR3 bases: TGTGCCAGCAGCTACGGGACTAGCGGGAACGATGAGCAGTTCTTC.

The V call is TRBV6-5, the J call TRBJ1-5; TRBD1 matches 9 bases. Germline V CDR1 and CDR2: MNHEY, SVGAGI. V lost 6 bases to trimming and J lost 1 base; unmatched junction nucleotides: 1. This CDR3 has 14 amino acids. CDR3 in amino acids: CASRTGGSNQPQHF. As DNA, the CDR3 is TGTGCCAGCAGAACAGGGGGCAGCAATCAGCCCCAGCATTTT.

DNA for the CDR3: TGTGCCAGCAGCCAGGGACAGGTTGGAAACACCATATATTTT. It is translated as CASSQGQVGNTIYF. The chain carries TRBV5-4 and TRBJ1-3; 8 nucleotides align to TRBD1. V was clipped by 4 bases and J by 3 bases; unmatched bases: 3. Per the germline V gene, CDR1 is SGHNT and CDR2 is YYREEE (reference sequence). The CDR3 sequence is 14 residues long. Supplemented by reference TRBV5-4 and TRBJ1-3, the full variable domain reads ETGVTQSPTHLIKTRGQQVTLRCSSQSGHNTVSWYQQALGQGPQFIFQYYREEENGRGNFPPRFSGLQFPNYSSELNVNALELDDSALYLCASSQGQVGNTIYFGEGSWLTVV.

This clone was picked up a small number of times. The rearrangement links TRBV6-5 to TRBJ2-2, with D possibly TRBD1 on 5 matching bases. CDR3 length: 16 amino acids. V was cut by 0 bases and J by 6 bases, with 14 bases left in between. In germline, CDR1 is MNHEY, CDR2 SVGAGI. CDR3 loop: CASSYSSGMVAGELFF. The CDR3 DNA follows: TGTGCCAGCAGTTACTCTTCAGGGATGGTGGCCGGGGAGCTGTTTTTT.

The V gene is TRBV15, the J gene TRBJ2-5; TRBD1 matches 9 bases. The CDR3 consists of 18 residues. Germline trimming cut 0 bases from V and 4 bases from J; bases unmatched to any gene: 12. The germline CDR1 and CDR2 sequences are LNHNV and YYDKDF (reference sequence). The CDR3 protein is CATSRDMIGTGLSETQYF. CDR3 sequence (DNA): TGTGCCACCAGCAGAGACATGATTGGGACAGGGTTATCAGAGACCCAGTACTTC.

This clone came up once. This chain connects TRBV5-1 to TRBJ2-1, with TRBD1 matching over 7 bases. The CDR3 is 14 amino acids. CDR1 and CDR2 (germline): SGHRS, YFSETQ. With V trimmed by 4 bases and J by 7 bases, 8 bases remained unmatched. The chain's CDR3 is CASSPGQRWNEQFF. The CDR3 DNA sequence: TGCGCCAGCAGCCCGGGACAGCGGTGGAATGAGCAGTTCTTC.

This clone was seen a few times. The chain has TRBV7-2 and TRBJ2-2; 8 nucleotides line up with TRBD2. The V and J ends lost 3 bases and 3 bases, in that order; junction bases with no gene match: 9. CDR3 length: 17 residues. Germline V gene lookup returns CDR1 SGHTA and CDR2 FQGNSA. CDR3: CASSFSGGRPDTGELFF. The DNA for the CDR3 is TGTGCCAGCAGCTTTTCGGGCGGGAGGCCCGACACCGGGGAGCTGTTTTTT.

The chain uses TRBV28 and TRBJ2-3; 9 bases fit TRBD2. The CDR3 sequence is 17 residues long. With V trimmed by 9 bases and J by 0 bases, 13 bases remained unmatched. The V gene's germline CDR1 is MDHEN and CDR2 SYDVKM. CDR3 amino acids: CASNDLGLAYSTDTQYF. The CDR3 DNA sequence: TGTGCCAGTAACGACTTGGGACTAGCCTATAGCACAGATACGCAGTATTTT.

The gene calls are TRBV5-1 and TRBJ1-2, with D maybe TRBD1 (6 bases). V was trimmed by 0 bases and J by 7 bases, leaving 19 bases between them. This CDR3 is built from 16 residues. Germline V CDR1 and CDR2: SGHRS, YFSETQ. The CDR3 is CASSLEGGRDFSGYTF. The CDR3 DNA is TGCGCCAGCAGCTTGGAGGGGGGGCGCGACTTCTCTGGCTACACCTTC.